A single sample gave rise to the 23 T cell receptor beta chains below, sequenced in a study of vaccination and CD4 T cells after COVID-19. No antigen has been identified for these receptors. At the Johns Hopkins FTIC core, DNA taken from cultured CD4+ T cells was sequenced by way of the Oncomine TCR Beta short-read assay. In TCRdb, the PCR reads were re-called with MiXCR into one record per CDR3 protein. The sample holds around 18,000 distinct CDR3 sequences; 35% to 45% are singletons and the top ten take roughly 24%. Documented treatment: roughly 11-day PBMC culture with coronavirus spike peptide pools or control peptides (ViraFEST assay). The specimen was CD4+ T cells from blood, cultured in vitro, collected before SARS-CoV-2 vaccination. The receptors shown here come from a human donor who received a COVID-19 vaccine.

This sequence joins TRBV11-3 and TRBJ2-3; D not certain. The CDR3 spans 11 residues. Germline V lookup: CDR1 SGHNT, CDR2 YENEEA. The V end lost 1 base, the J end lost 5 bases, and 1 base lay between the germline ends. CDR3: CASSLGDTQYF. CDR3 coding DNA: TGTGCCAGCAGCTTAGGAGATACGCAGTATTTT.

For the CDR3, the DNA is TGCAGTGCTCTAGGGTCAGCTACCTACAATGAGCAGTTCTTC. Amino acids: CSALGSATYNEQFF. This chain links TRBV20-1 with TRBJ2-1; D is undetermined. CDR1 and CDR2 from the germline V gene are DFQATT and SNEGSKA (reference sequence). The CDR3 has 14 residues. Trimming left V 5 bases short and J 2 bases short, with 13 bases between.

This clonotype was counted only a few times. The rearrangement joins TRBV7-9 to TRBJ1-1; perhaps TRBD1 as D (6 bases). CDR3 length: 14 residues. The ends were cut back, 7 bases at V and 5 bases at J, with 17 bases in the middle. Germline V gives CDR1 SEHNR, CDR2 FQNEAQ (reference sequence). CDR3 residues: CASTRVGGRTEAFF. The DNA for the CDR3 is TGTGCCAGCACCCGTGTGGGGGGGCGGACTGAAGCTTTCTTT.

J is TRBJ2-5 and V is TRBV9; TRBD1 aligns across 7 bases. Germline loops: CDR1 SGDLS, CDR2 YYNGEE. This CDR3 spans 15 amino acids. J gave up 4 bases and V 4 bases, and 10 bases lay outside the gene matches. The DNA for the CDR3 is TGTGCCAGCAGCTCTGATCAGGGGGTCCCAGAGACCCAGTACTTC. This encodes CASSSDQGVPETQYF.

This clonotype was seen only a few times. This chain links TRBV21-1 with TRBJ1-5; no DNA check was done on the table's D call, TRBD1. TRBV21-1 is a pseudogene segment. This CDR3 contains 22 residues. CDR3 in amino acids: CASSKSPVLRDRERVGNQPQHF. CDR3 bases: TGTGCCAGCAGCAAGAGCCCTGTCTTGCGGGACAGGGAGAGGGTAGGCAATCAGCCCCAGCATTTT.

The chain uses TRBV7-2 and TRBJ2-3; D is unclear. Germline assignment: CDR1 SGHTA and CDR2 FQGNSA. V shed 5 bases and J shed 8 bases, with 11 bases lying between them. The CDR3 contains 12 residues. The CDR3 coding sequence is TGTGCCAGCAGCCCACTATTAGGTACGCAGTATTTT. Encoded protein: CASSPLLGTQYF.

In this sample, this clonotype turned up a few times. This sequence joins TRBV29-1 and TRBJ1-1; 8 nucleotides agree with TRBD1. The V gene end was trimmed by 6 bases and the J gene end by 4 bases; junction bases not matched to a gene: 16. Germline loops: CDR1 SQVTM, CDR2 ANQGSEA. The CDR3 has 16 residues. The CDR3: CSVRGPDRGWGTEAFF. DNA of the CDR3: TGCAGCGTGAGAGGTCCCGACAGGGGTTGGGGCACTGAAGCTTTCTTT.

There are a few counts of this clonotype. The chain couples TRBV28 to TRBJ1-2; 7 nucleotides line up with TRBD1. The CDR3 totals 14 residues. The junction had 10 bases not matched to a gene; V was cut back by 5 bases and J by 7 bases. Germline CDR1 reads MDHEN; CDR2 reads SYDVKM. The CDR3 bases are TGTGCCAGCAGTCGCCCCAGACAGGGCGGTGGCTACACCTTC. Encoded protein: CASSRPRQGGGYTF.

This clonotype occurred a few times. The J gene is TRBJ1-2, the V gene TRBV5-1; 11 nucleotides match TRBD1. Per the germline V gene, CDR1 is SGHRS and CDR2 is YFSETQ. The CDR3 length is 14 residues. V was pared by 4 bases and J by 3 bases, with 2 bases of the junction left unmatched. The CDR3 sequence is CASSPGQGDYGYTF. DNA for the CDR3: TGCGCCAGCAGCCCGGGACAGGGGGACTATGGCTACACCTTC.

This chain joins TRBV27 and TRBJ2-7; either TRBD1 or TRBD2 may fit D (5 bases each). In germline, CDR1 is MNHEY, CDR2 SMNVEV (reference sequence). The length of the CDR3 is 15 residues. V was cut by 2 bases and J by 2 bases, with 13 bases left in between. CDR3: CASSLTGTGTYEQYF. CDR3 nucleotide sequence: TGTGCCAGCAGTTTAACCGGGACGGGAACCTACGAGCAGTACTTC.

This clonotype was detected a few times. The J gene is TRBJ2-1, the V gene TRBV20-1, with 7 bases that match TRBD2. The germline V gene has CDR1 DFQATT and CDR2 SNEGSKA (reference sequence). The CDR3 extends over 15 amino acids. The V segment lost 3 bases and the J segment 6 bases; nucleotides outside the gene matches: 11. The CDR3 loop is CSASWASGNSNEQFF. In DNA form, the CDR3 reads TGCAGTGCTAGTTGGGCTAGCGGAAATTCCAATGAGCAGTTCTTC.

The chain employs TRBV10-1 and TRBJ2-2, with unresolved D. This CDR3 contains 13 residues. V lost 5 bases to trimming and J lost 5 bases, with 9 bases between them. CDR1 WNHNN and CDR2 SYGVQD come from the germline V gene (reference sequence). The CDR3 spells CASSRDPTGELFF. CDR3 DNA: TGCGCCAGCAGTAGGGATCCGACCGGGGAGCTGTTTTTT.

The rearrangement uses TRBV19 and TRBJ1-5, with D possibly TRBD1 on 6 matching bases. From germline, CDR1 is LNHDA and CDR2 SQIVND (reference sequence). Between the trimmed V and J ends, which lost 6 bases and 1 base, there was a span of 10 bases. CDR3 length equals 14 residues. DNA of the CDR3: TGTGCCAGTAGCCTGGACAGCAGCAATCAGCCCCAGCATTTT. Residues: CASSLDSSNQPQHF.

This clonotype was counted once. J is TRBJ2-7 and V is TRBV7-8; TRBD2 agrees at 13 bases. This CDR3 comprises 17 residues. Germline CDR1 is SGHVS and CDR2 is FQNEAQ. The V gene end was trimmed by 5 bases and the J gene end by 0 bases; junction bases not matched to a gene: 7. The CDR3: CASSTRLAGGISYEQYF. In DNA form, the CDR3 reads TGTGCCAGCAGCACCAGACTAGCGGGGGGCATCTCCTACGAGCAGTACTTC.

This clonotype was detected a few times. The chain links TRBV12-3 or TRBV12-4 to TRBJ1-2; maybe TRBD1 (5 bases). V lost 4 bases and J 3 bases, leaving 24 bases between the germline ends. The CDR3 is made up of 18 amino acids. The CDR3 nucleotides read TGTGCCAGCAGTTCCCGGGGCGGGGGTTCCCCCCAAGACTATGGCTACACCTTC. This encodes CASSSRGGGSPQDYGYTF.

The chain carries TRBV19 and TRBJ1-2; D gene ambiguous. Per germline, CDR1 LNHDA and CDR2 SQIVND (reference sequence). The ends were cut back, 3 bases at V and 7 bases at J, with 12 bases in the middle. This CDR3 comprises 13 residues. CDR3 in DNA: TGTGCCAGTAGTATCAGCAGGTCCCGTGGCTACACCTTC. Translation gives CASSISRSRGYTF.

This clonotype was found a few times. The CDR3 loop reads CASSPGIDTEAFF. CDR3 DNA sequence: TGTGCCAGCTCACCGGGAATTGACACTGAAGCTTTCTTT. The chain links TRBV18 to TRBJ1-1, with D hard to call. The CDR3 is made up of 13 amino acids. Trimming took off 3 bases at V and 3 bases at J, with 8 bases between the two ends. Germline V gene sequence: CDR1 KGHSH, CDR2 LQKENI.

This clonotype turned up a few times. V usage is TRBV6-1 and J usage is TRBJ2-3; TRBD1 might be the D (5 bases). The germline V and J ends were trimmed by 5 bases and 4 bases, with 13 bases remaining between them. The CDR3 covers 14 residues. Germline values: CDR1 MNHNS, CDR2 SASEGT. CDR3 sequence (DNA): TGTGCCAGCAGTACGTACGACAGCGCAGATACGCAGTATTTT. Residues: CASSTYDSADTQYF.

The rearrangement uses TRBV5-4 and TRBJ1-5; D not certain. The CDR3 extends over 15 amino acids. CDR1 SGHNT and CDR2 YYREEE come from the germline V gene (reference sequence). V dropped 2 bases and J dropped 11 bases, with 20 bases sitting between them. CDR3 amino acids: CASSLIPGHQSAQHF. DNA of the CDR3: TGTGCCAGCAGCTTAATCCCTGGGCATCAATCAGCCCAGCATTTT. The entire variable domain, with the rest obtained from reference TRBV5-4 and TRBJ1-5, is as follows: ETGVTQSPTHLIKTRGQQVTLRCSSQSGHNTVSWYQQALGQGPQFIFQYYREEENGRGNFPPRFSGLQFPNYSSELNVNALELDDSALYLCASSLIPGHQSAQHFGDGTRLSIL.

The chain uses TRBV29-1 and TRBJ2-3; perhaps TRBD2 as D (5 bases). Per the germline V gene, CDR1 is SQVTM and CDR2 is ANQGSEA. The CDR3 loop spans 13 amino acids. The V end lost 4 bases, the J end lost 2 bases, and 10 bases lay between the germline ends. CDR3 nucleotide sequence: TGCAGCGTTGGCCACGGGGTCACAGATACGCAGTATTTT. Its protein product is CSVGHGVTDTQYF.

The chain carries TRBV6-5 and TRBJ2-2; D remains unclear. Germline V gives CDR1 MNHEY, CDR2 SVGAGI. The CDR3 runs 13 residues. V was trimmed by 3 bases and J by 5 bases, leaving 7 bases between them. The CDR3 here is CASSYRETGELFF. As DNA, the CDR3 is TGTGCCAGCAGTTATAGGGAAACCGGGGAGCTGTTTTTT.

This clonotype appeared a few times. This chain uses TRBV6-1 with TRBJ1-1; TRBD1 is a possible D gene (5 bases). CDR3 length: 14 residues. The V gene's germline CDR1 is MNHNS and CDR2 SASEGT. Trimming left V 4 bases short and J 1 base short, with 10 bases between. The DNA of the CDR3 is TGTGCCAGCAGTGGAATCGACAGGAACACTGAAGCTTTCTTT. As protein: CASSGIDRNTEAFF.

This chain links TRBV12-3 or TRBV12-4 with TRBJ2-5; no clear D. Trimming removed 3 bases from V and 2 bases from J, with 10 bases in between. The length of the CDR3 is 14 residues. The CDR3 reads CASSFYNVQETQYF. CDR3 in DNA: TGTGCCAGCAGTTTTTACAACGTACAAGAGACCCAGTACTTC.